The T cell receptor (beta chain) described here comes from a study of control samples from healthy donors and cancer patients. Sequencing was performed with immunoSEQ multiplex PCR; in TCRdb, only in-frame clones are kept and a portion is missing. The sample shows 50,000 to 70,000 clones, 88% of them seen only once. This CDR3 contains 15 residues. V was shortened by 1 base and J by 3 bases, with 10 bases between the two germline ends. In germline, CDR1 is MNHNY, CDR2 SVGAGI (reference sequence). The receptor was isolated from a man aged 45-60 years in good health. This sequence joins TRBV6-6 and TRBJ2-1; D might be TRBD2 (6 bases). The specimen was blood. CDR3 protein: CASSYWEVYYNEQFF. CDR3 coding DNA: TGTGCCAGCAGTTACTGGGAGGTTTACTACAATGAGCAGTTCTTC.